These T cell receptor beta chains were read from a single sample in a study of blood T cell repertoires in COVID-19. The data were produced by immunoSEQ multiplex PCR, yet TCRdb's version contains in-frame clones alone and is incomplete. The sample lists roughly 110,000 clones; roughly 80% were seen once. Input material: peripheral blood. The receptors come from a human donor in a cohort sampled during active COVID-19. Each CDR3 is given with its conserved first and last residue. Fields, in order: clone size, V gene, J gene, D gene, CDR3 protein, CDR3 DNA. D genes are given only for firm matches. Only part of the rows carry a size: once, few, many, or a class if the clone is expanded.

>NA|TRBV5-1|TRBJ2-7|NA
CASRDHRDEQYF
TGCGCCAGCAGGGACCACAGGGACGAGCAGTACTTC
>NA|TRBV27|TRBJ1-1|TRBD1
CASRGTGGNTEAFF
TGTGCCAGCAGGGGGACAGGAGGGAACACTGAAGCTTTCTTT
>NA|TRBV28|TRBJ1-2|NA
CASTIYNYGYTF
TGTGCCAGCACTATTTACAACTATGGCTACACCTTC
>NA|TRBV7-3|TRBJ2-3|TRBD2
CASSPGGGGSTDTQYF
TGTGCCAGCAGCCCCGGAGGCGGGGGTAGCACAGATACGCAGTATTTT
>NA|TRBV28|TRBJ2-2|TRBD2
CASRRAGARRRTGELFF
TGTGCCAGCAGACGAGCGGGAGCCAGGAGGAGGACCGGGGAGCTGTTTTTT
>once|TRBV7-2|TRBJ2-7|TRBD1
CASSLTGGRDEQYF
TGTGCCAGCAGCTTAACAGGGGGCCGGGACGAGCAGTACTTC
>NA|TRBV19|TRBJ2-3|TRBD2
CASSIGRIGGTDTQYF
TGTGCCAGTAGTATAGGTCGGATCGGGGGGACAGATACGCAGTATTTT
>NA|TRBV6-5|TRBJ2-1|TRBD2
CASRLGTSGSDEQFF
TGTGCCAGCAGGCTCGGGACTAGCGGGAGCGATGAGCAGTTCTTC
>NA|TRBV6-5|TRBJ1-1|NA
CASSPKTASNTEAFF
TGTGCCAGCAGTCCTAAGACAGCCTCGAACACTGAAGCTTTCTTT
>once|TRBV30|TRBJ2-3|NA
CAWSVTRGNTDTQYF
TGTGCCTGGAGCGTCACCCGCGGAAACACAGATACGCAGTATTTT
>NA|TRBV12-3/TRBV12-4|TRBJ2-3|NA
CASSDFGWRTQYF
TGTGCCAGCAGTGACTTTGGGTGGCGCACGCAGTATTTT
>NA|TRBV11-2|TRBJ2-6|TRBD1
CASSQGEANVLTF
TGTGCCAGCAGCCAGGGGGAGGCCAACGTCCTGACTTTC
>NA|TRBV12-3/TRBV12-4|TRBJ2-3|NA
CASREQGSDTQYF
TGTGCCAGCAGAGAGCAGGGGAGCGATACGCAGTATTTT
>once|TRBV28|TRBJ1-5|TRBD1
CASSQGGALVYQPQHF
TGTGCCAGCAGTCAAGGGGGCGCGTTGGTTTATCAGCCCCAGCATTTT
>NA|TRBV18|TRBJ1-5|NA
CASSPGGRDSNQPQHF
TGTGCCAGCTCACCGGGGGGACGGGATAGCAATCAGCCCCAGCATTTT
>NA|TRBV5-1|TRBJ2-7|TRBD2
CASSLGASGIYEQYF
TGCGCCAGCAGCTTGGGCGCTAGCGGGATCTACGAGCAGTACTTC
>NA|TRBV6-2/TRBV6-3|TRBJ2-7|NA
CASSSGRATLDYEQYF
TGTGCCAGCAGTTCGGGCAGGGCCACCTTAGACTACGAGCAGTACTTC
>few|TRBV7-2|TRBJ2-1|TRBD2
CASSVKLAGVSYNEQFF
TGTGCCAGCAGCGTAAAACTAGCGGGAGTCTCCTACAATGAGCAGTTCTTC
>NA|TRBV12-3/TRBV12-4|TRBJ1-2|NA
CASTSISGYTF
TGTGCCAGCACCTCGATCAGTGGCTACACCTTC
>NA|TRBV4-1|TRBJ2-7|TRBD2
CASSHVAGGKTYEQYF
TGCGCCAGCAGCCACGTAGCGGGAGGGAAGACCTACGAGCAGTACTTC
>NA|TRBV7-2|TRBJ1-2|NA
CASSLARGYGYTF
TGTGCCAGCAGCCTGGCCAGGGGCTATGGCTACACCTTC
>NA|TRBV21-1|TRBJ1-2|NA
CATSKLGGDGYTF
TGTGCCACCAGCAAACTGGGGGGGGATGGCTACACCTTC
>NA|TRBV7-9|TRBJ1-4|NA
CASSLGVPKLFF
TGTGCCAGCAGCTTAGGAGTCCCAAAACTGTTTTTT
>once|TRBV5-1|TRBJ2-1|NA
CASSLSGESSYNEQFF
TGCGCCAGCAGCTTGTCAGGGGAGAGCTCCTACAATGAGCAGTTCTTC
>NA|TRBV15|TRBJ2-2|TRBD1
CATSNVDRAGGELFF
TGTGCCACCAGCAATGTTGACAGGGCCGGCGGGGAGCTGTTTTTT
>NA|TRBV7-9|TRBJ2-7|NA
CASSLELQSEQYF
TGTGCCAGCAGCTTAGAGTTACAGAGCGAGCAGTACTTC
>NA|TRBV6-1|TRBJ2-1|TRBD1
CASSEGQGPYNEQFF
TGTGCCAGCAGTGAAGGACAGGGCCCTTACAATGAGCAGTTCTTC
>NA|TRBV5-6|TRBJ1-5|NA
CASSLGPQDAGQPQHF
TGTGCCAGCAGCTTGGGACCACAGGACGCGGGGCAGCCCCAGCATTTT
>few|TRBV9|TRBJ1-4|NA
CASSGRANEKLFF
TGTGCCAGCAGCGGGCGGGCTAATGAAAAACTGTTTTTT
>NA|TRBV28|TRBJ2-1|NA
CASSFFRSYNEQFF
TGTGCCAGCAGTTTTTTCAGGTCCTACAATGAGCAGTTCTTC
>few|TRBV30|TRBJ2-1|NA
CAWSVIRDNEQFF
TGTGCCTGGAGTGTAATAAGAGACAATGAGCAGTTCTTC
>few|TRBV7-2|TRBJ2-3|TRBD2
CASSFYLAGGVTDTQYF
TGTGCCAGCAGCTTTTACTTAGCGGGAGGGGTCACAGATACGCAGTATTTT
>NA|TRBV5-5|TRBJ1-1|TRBD1
CASSLGQGALTAEAFF
TGTGCCAGCAGCTTGGGACAGGGGGCGTTAACTGCTGAAGCTTTCTTT
>NA|TRBV2|TRBJ2-7|NA
CASGAGTYEQYF
TGTGCCAGCGGTGCAGGCACCTACGAGCAGTACTTC
>NA|TRBV5-4|TRBJ1-4|NA
CASSPRENEKLFF
TGTGCCAGCAGCCCCCGGGAGAATGAAAAACTGTTTTTT
>NA|TRBV4-3|TRBJ2-1|NA
CASSQDLTVKVHNEQFF
TGCGCCAGCAGCCAAGATTTAACAGTCAAGGTCCACAATGAGCAGTTCTTC